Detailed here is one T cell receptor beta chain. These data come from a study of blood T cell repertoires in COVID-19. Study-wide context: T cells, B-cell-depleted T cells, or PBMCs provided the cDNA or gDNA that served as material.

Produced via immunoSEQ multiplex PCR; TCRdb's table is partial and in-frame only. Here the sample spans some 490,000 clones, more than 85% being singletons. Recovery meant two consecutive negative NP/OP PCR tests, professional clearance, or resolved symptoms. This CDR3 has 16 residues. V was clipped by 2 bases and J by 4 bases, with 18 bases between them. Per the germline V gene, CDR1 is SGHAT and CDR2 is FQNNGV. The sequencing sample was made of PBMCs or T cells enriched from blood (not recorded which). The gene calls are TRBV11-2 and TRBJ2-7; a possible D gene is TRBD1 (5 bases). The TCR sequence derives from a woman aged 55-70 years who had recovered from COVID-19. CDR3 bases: TGTGCCAGCAGCTTAAGTAAGGGGTCCCATATTTACGAGCAGTACGTC. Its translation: CASSLSKGSHIYEQYV.